The source of this TCR beta chain is a study of relationships among human T cell subsets. Study-wide results and caveats: The seven subsets showed no significant differences in gene usage or CDR3 length. T cell counts were not recorded for a couple of pan T samples.

TCR alpha and beta CDR3s were amplified from mRNA by semiquantitative ARM-PCR. Exponential amplification used communal superprimers after tagged nested gene-specific primers in ARM-PCR. Each CDR3 protein is one row after TCRdb ran MiXCR on the multiplex PCR reads. The sample lists roughly 15,000 distinct CDR3 sequences; about 60% were seen once. Concerning this clonotype: The antigen is unknown.

Per the germline V gene, CDR1 is SGHRS and CDR2 is YFSETQ. CDR3 size: 14 residues. Trimming left V 0 bases short and J 2 bases short, with 9 bases between. This chain uses TRBV5-1 with TRBJ2-7, with unresolved D. This receptor was taken from a man in his forties in good health. Sequencing was performed on total T cells sorted from blood. CDR3 protein: CASSLGRSPYEQYF. The CDR3 nucleotides read TGCGCCAGCAGCTTGGGCCGATCACCCTACGAGCAGTACTTC.